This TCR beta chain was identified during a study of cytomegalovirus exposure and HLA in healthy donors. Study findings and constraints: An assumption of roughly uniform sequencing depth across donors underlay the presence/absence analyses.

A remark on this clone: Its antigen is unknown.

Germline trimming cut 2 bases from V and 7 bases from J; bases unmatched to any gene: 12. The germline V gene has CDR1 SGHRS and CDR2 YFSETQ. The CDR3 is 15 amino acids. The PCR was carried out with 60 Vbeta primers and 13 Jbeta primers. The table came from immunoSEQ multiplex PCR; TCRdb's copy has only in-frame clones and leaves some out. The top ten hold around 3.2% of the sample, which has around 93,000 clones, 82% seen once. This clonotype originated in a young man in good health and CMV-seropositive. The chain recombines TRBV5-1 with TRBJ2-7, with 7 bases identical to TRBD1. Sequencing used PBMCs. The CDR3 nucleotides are TGCGCCAGCAGCTTCCGGGACGGCTCCAGGGGGGAGCAGTACTTC. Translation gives CASSFRDGSRGEQYF.